This TCR beta chain was sequenced for a study of OX40 agonist ivuxolimab in advanced cancers. Study-wide background: Ivuxolimab was administered intravenously to patients at 0.01 to 10 mg/kg every 2 weeks.

V was cut by 4 bases and J by 1 base, with 17 bases left in between. The CDR3 consists of 16 residues. Germline-derived CDR1 and CDR2 are SGHNT and YYREEE (reference sequence). Some clones are missing from TCRdb's copy, which holds only in-frame ones; the method was immunoSEQ multiplex PCR. This table holds 70,000 or so clones, 85% found once. This clone showed up just once. Its antigen is not identified. Study conclusions and caveats: At 0.1 to 3.0 mg/kg and by week 6, CD4+ and CD8+ T cells in the blood had expanded clonally.

The sequencing here drew on CD4+ or CD8+ T cells sorted from blood, taken in a trial of the OX40 agonist ivuxolimab. The V call is TRBV5-4, the J call TRBJ1-1, with D possibly matching TRBD1 (6 bases). The TCR originated in an adult with an advanced solid tumor such as melanoma, head and neck, liver or kidney cancer. CDR3 protein: CASSLGGAARNTEAFF. For the CDR3, the DNA is TGTGCCAGCAGCCTCGGGGGGGCAGCTAGGAACACTGAAGCTTTCTTT.